The 27 T cell receptor beta chains reported below all come from one sample, sequenced in a study of T cells in localized non-small cell lung cancer. Assay: immunoSEQ multiplex PCR; the TCRdb copy retains only in-frame clones and omits some. Found here are 60,000 to 75,000 clones, 80% to 90% of them singletons; the top ten hold around 4.6%. The sample here was PBMCs, taken before any cancer treatment. The receptors stem from a man aged 35 to 69 with stage II lung adenocarcinoma.

The genes are TRBV11-2 and TRBJ2-3; 9 bases fit TRBD2. From germline, CDR1 is SGHAT and CDR2 FQNNGV. This CDR3 is built from 16 residues. Losses at the gene ends were 5 bases for V and 1 base for J; bases not matched to a gene: 7. The DNA of the CDR3 is TGTGCCAGCAGCCAGCGAGCGGGAGGTGGCACAGATACGCAGTATTTT. Protein: CASSQRAGGGTDTQYF.

CDR3 protein: CASSVGTAQETQYF. For the CDR3, the DNA is TGTGCCAGCAGCGTCGGGACAGCCCAAGAGACCCAGTACTTC. V gene TRBV9 combines with J gene TRBJ2-5, with TRBD1 matching over 7 bases. The length of the CDR3 is 14 residues. CDR1 is SGDLS and CDR2 is YYNGEE in the germline V gene. The J segment lost 1 base and the V segment lost 2 bases, leaving 2 bases of the junction unmatched. Using reference TRBV9 and TRBJ2-5 for the parts outside the CDR3, the full variable domain is DSGVTQTPKHLITATGQRVTLRCSPRSGDLSVYWYQQSLDQGLQFLIQYYNGEERAKGNILERFSAQQFPDLHSELNLSSLELGDSALYFCASSVGTAQETQYFGPGTRLLVL.

V and J are TRBV4-3 and TRBJ1-2; 10 positions match TRBD1. Per the germline V gene, CDR1 is LGHNA and CDR2 is YSLEER. This CDR3 has 21 residues. J lost 3 bases, V lost 0 bases, and 19 bases had no gene match. The CDR3, as DNA: TGCGCCAGCAGCCAAGATTTAATAACGGGCTTTAGGACAGGGGGATACTATGGCTACACCTTC. Protein product: CASSQDLITGFRTGGYYGYTF.

The V call is TRBV27, the J call TRBJ2-7, with TRBD1 matching over 12 bases. CDR1 is MNHEY, CDR2 SMNVEV, per germline (reference sequence). V dropped 4 bases and J dropped 6; count of bases not matched to a gene: 10. The CDR3 runs 16 residues. The CDR3, as DNA: TGTGCCAGCAGTTCCTTCCCGGGACAGGGGGCAGGCGAGCAGTACTTC. It encodes CASSSFPGQGAGEQYF.

This chain links TRBV19 with TRBJ1-5, with D possibly TRBD1 on 5 matching bases. CDR3 length: 16 amino acids. Germline V gene lookup returns CDR1 LNHDA and CDR2 SQIVND (reference sequence). Trimming shortened V by 1 base and J by 0 bases, and 10 bases separated the two germline ends. The chain's CDR3 is CASSIAGQVSNQPQHF. The CDR3 bases are TGTGCCAGTAGTATAGCGGGGCAGGTTAGCAATCAGCCCCAGCATTTT.

The genes are TRBV5-4 and TRBJ2-7, with 11 bases fitting TRBD1. The CDR3 length is 15 residues. The junction had 1 base not matched to a gene; V was cut back by 0 bases and J by 2 bases. The germline gives CDR1 SGHNT, CDR2 YYREEE (reference sequence). The CDR3 protein is CASSLGTGGPYEQYF. In nucleotides, the CDR3 is TGTGCCAGCAGCTTGGGGACAGGGGGCCCCTACGAGCAGTACTTC. The full variable domain, its missing parts supplied by reference TRBV5-4 and TRBJ2-7, is ETGVTQSPTHLIKTRGQQVTLRCSSQSGHNTVSWYQQALGQGPQFIFQYYREEENGRGNFPPRFSGLQFPNYSSELNVNALELDDSALYLCASSLGTGGPYEQYFGPGTRLTVT.

This clone came up once. CDR3 sequence (DNA): TGTGCCAGCAGCCCCCCTTTTATTGGGGGGGTGGGTGGCTACACCTTC. Translating it yields CASSPPFIGGVGGYTF. This rearrangement joins TRBV5-4 to TRBJ1-2, with D possibly being TRBD1 (5 bases). The V gene's germline CDR1 is SGHNT and CDR2 YYREEE (reference sequence). Between the trimmed V and J ends, which lost 4 bases and 7 bases, there was a span of 23 bases. CDR3 size: 16 residues. The complete variable domain, with remaining parts taken from reference TRBV5-4 and TRBJ1-2, reads ETGVTQSPTHLIKTRGQQVTLRCSSQSGHNTVSWYQQALGQGPQFIFQYYREEENGRGNFPPRFSGLQFPNYSSELNVNALELDDSALYLCASSPPFIGGVGGYTFGSGTRLTVV.

CDR3 amino acids: CASSENRGLNTEAFF. The CDR3 DNA follows: TGTGCCAGCAGTGAGAACAGGGGATTGAACACTGAAGCTTTCTTT. The gene calls are TRBV6-6 and TRBJ1-1, with 7 nucleotides matching TRBD1. CDR3 length equals 15 residues. CDR1 and CDR2 from the germline V gene are MNHNY and SVGAGI (reference sequence). The junction had 6 bases not matched to a gene; V was cut back by 5 bases and J by 0 bases.

The chain combines TRBV6-5 with TRBJ1-4; D remains unclear. Looked up from germline, CDR1 is MNHEY and CDR2 is SVGAGI. Trimming cost V 2 bases and J 2 bases, with 9 bases left between them. This CDR3 has 15 residues. DNA for the CDR3: TGTGCCAGCAGTTACATGGGGTTGACTAATGAAAAACTGTTTTTT. Its translation: CASSYMGLTNEKLFF.

The chain couples TRBV10-3 to TRBJ1-3; TRBD1 might be the D (6 bases). Germline-derived CDR1 and CDR2 are ENHRY and SYGVKD. Trimming removed 6 bases at V and 1 base at J, with 10 bases between. The CDR3 loop spans 14 amino acids. The DNA for the CDR3 is TGTGCCATCAGGGACAGTCCATCTGGAAACACCATATATTTT. As protein: CAIRDSPSGNTIYF.

The chain recombines TRBV5-1 with TRBJ2-2, with D unclear. The CDR3 has 14 amino acids. Germline-derived CDR1 and CDR2 are SGHRS and YFSETQ. V lost 4 bases, J lost 4 bases, and 11 bases lay in between. The CDR3 is CASSPAWGTGELFF. DNA for the CDR3: TGCGCCAGCAGCCCCGCATGGGGCACCGGGGAGCTGTTTTTT.

The chain combines TRBV18 with TRBJ2-7; TRBD2 matches 11 bases. CDR3 length: 16 amino acids. The germline CDR1 and CDR2 sequences are KGHSH and LQKENI. The J segment lost 6 bases and the V segment lost 0 bases, leaving 7 bases of the junction unmatched. The DNA for the CDR3 is TGTGCCAGCTCACCACCCGGGACTAGCGGCTCGGGCGAGCAGTACTTC. It translates to CASSPPGTSGSGEQYF.

The sample holds a few counts of this clone. V gene TRBV5-1 combines with J gene TRBJ2-5; 7 bases line up with TRBD1. Losses at the gene ends were 0 bases for V and 3 bases for J; bases not matched to a gene: 14. There are 18 residues in the CDR3. Germline-derived CDR1 and CDR2 are SGHRS and YFSETQ. CDR3 nucleotides: TGCGCCAGCAGCTTGGATCCGACCTCGACAGGGATGAAAGAGACCCAGTACTTC. It specifies CASSLDPTSTGMKETQYF. The full variable domain, completed using reference TRBV5-1 and TRBJ2-5, is KAGVTQTPRYLIKTRGQQVTLSCSPISGHRSVSWYQQTPGQGLQFLFEYFSETQRNKGNFPGRFSGRQFSNSRSEMNVSTLELGDSALYLCASSLDPTSTGMKETQYFGPGTRLLVL.

The chain uses TRBV18 and TRBJ2-2; 8 bases line up with TRBD1. Trimming cost V 3 bases and J 5 bases; bases outside gene matches: 5. Germline-derived CDR1 and CDR2 are KGHSH and LQKENI. This CDR3 has 15 amino acids. For the CDR3, the DNA is TGTGCCAGCTCACCCAGACAGGGGTGGACCGGGGAGCTGTTTTTT. Amino acid sequence: CASSPRQGWTGELFF.

The rearrangement links TRBV18 to TRBJ2-3; the match to TRBD2 covers 7 bases. Germline V CDR1 and CDR2: KGHSH, LQKENI. Germline trimming cut 0 bases from V and 0 bases from J; bases unmatched to any gene: 3. The length of the CDR3 is 16 residues. The CDR3 DNA is TGTGCCAGCTCACCACCGGGAGGGAGCAGCACAGATACGCAGTATTTT. Translating gives CASSPPGGSSTDTQYF.

In this sample, this clone turned up once. This chain connects TRBV6-4 to TRBJ2-2, with 11 bases identical to TRBD2. The CDR3 totals 19 residues. Germline CDR1 and CDR2: MRHNA and SNTAGT. V was pared by 6 bases and J by 4 bases, with 16 bases of the junction left unmatched. This CDR3 reads CASRKTGRASGRPTGELFF. CDR3 coding DNA: TGTGCCAGCAGGAAAACAGGTAGGGCTAGCGGGAGGCCCACCGGGGAGCTGTTTTTT.

A single count supports this clone. The CDR3 region has the DNA TGTGCCATCAGTGGGACGGATTATGGCTACACCTTC. This codes for CAISGTDYGYTF. This chain links TRBV10-3 with TRBJ1-2; D gene ambiguous. CDR3 length: 12 residues. Trimming took 4 bases from V and 5 from J, leaving 8 bases between them. The germline gives CDR1 ENHRY, CDR2 SYGVKD.

This sequence joins TRBV21-1 and TRBJ2-2; the D call in the table, TRBD1, was not verified against the DNA. TRBV21-1 is a pseudogene. The length of the CDR3 is 16 residues. As DNA, the CDR3 is TGTGCCAGCAGCCAAACCGGGACAGGGGGATCCGGGGAGCTGTTTTTT. It is translated as CASSQTGTGGSGELFF.

This rearrangement joins TRBV7-3 to TRBJ2-5; tentatively, D is TRBD2 (5 bases). This CDR3 has 18 residues. The germline V and J ends were trimmed by 3 bases and 0 bases, with 20 bases remaining between them. Germline V CDR1 and CDR2: SGHTA, FQGTGA. For the CDR3, the DNA is TGTGCCAGCAGCTTTCATTTCGGGAACCGAACAAACCAAGAGACCCAGTACTTC. Protein: CASSFHFGNRTNQETQYF.

Here the CDR3 reads CASRAGTGRNQPQHF. The CDR3 nucleotides read TGTGCCAGCAGAGCCGGGACAGGGAGGAATCAGCCCCAGCATTTT. J is TRBJ1-5 and V is TRBV2; TRBD1 matches at 9 bases. The CDR3 length is 15 residues. V lost 6 bases and J lost 4; bases outside the gene matches: 7. Germline values: CDR1 SNHLY, CDR2 FYNNEI. The variable domain in full, completed from reference TRBV2 and TRBJ1-5, reads EPEVTQTPSHQVTQMGQEVILRCVPISNHLYFYWYRQILGQKVEFLVSFYNNEISEKSEIFDDQFSVERPDGSNFTLKIRSTKLEDSAMYFCASRAGTGRNQPQHFGDGTRLSIL.

The chain carries TRBV29-1 and TRBJ2-5; 9 bases match TRBD1. V shed 5 bases and J 5 bases; nucleotides not matched to a gene: 12. From germline, CDR1 is SQVTM and CDR2 ANQGSEA. CDR3 length: 15 residues. The CDR3 region has the DNA TGCAGCGTTCAGATAGAGGACAGGGGATGGGAGACCCAGTACTTC. It yields the protein CSVQIEDRGWETQYF. The full variable domain, completed using reference TRBV29-1 and TRBJ2-5, is SAVISQKPSRDICQRGTSLTIQCQVDSQVTMMFWYRQQPGQSLTLIATANQGSEATYESGFVIDKFPISRPNLTFSTLTVSNMSPEDSSIYLCSVQIEDRGWETQYFGPGTRLLVL.

The gene calls are TRBV4-2 and TRBJ1-1; 10 bases agree with TRBD1. The CDR3 loop spans 16 amino acids. Germline V gene sequence: CDR1 LGHNA, CDR2 YNFKEQ. V gave up 4 bases and J gave up 5 bases; unmatched junction bases: 10. The chain's CDR3 is CASSRIPGTGETEAFF. DNA of the CDR3: TGTGCCAGCAGCCGAATCCCCGGGACAGGGGAAACTGAAGCTTTCTTT.

The chain is built from TRBV18 and TRBJ1-1, with TRBD1 matching over 7 bases. The CDR3 has 15 amino acids. The V segment lost 3 bases and the J segment 5 bases; nucleotides outside the gene matches: 9. The germline V gene has CDR1 KGHSH and CDR2 LQKENI. CDR3 residues: CASSPQSEGATEAFF. DNA of the CDR3: TGTGCCAGCTCACCGCAATCGGAGGGGGCAACTGAAGCTTTCTTT.

The rearrangement links TRBV27 to TRBJ2-5; no definite D call. Per germline, CDR1 MNHEY and CDR2 SMNVEV (reference sequence). CDR3 length: 13 residues. V lost 6 bases and J 0 bases, leaving 8 bases between the germline ends. CDR3 coding DNA: TGTGCCAGCAGGGGATTGTACCAAGAGACCCAGTACTTC. Protein: CASRGLYQETQYF.

The chain uses TRBV6-6 and TRBJ1-2; 9 bases map to TRBD1. Per germline, CDR1 MNHNY and CDR2 SVGAGI (reference sequence). With 6 bases clipped from V and 4 bases from J, the junction kept 6 bases outside the gene matches. The CDR3 covers 14 residues. CDR3 nucleotide sequence: TGTGCCAGCAGAACGGACAGGGGTCCCTATGGCTACACCTTC. Translated, it gives CASRTDRGPYGYTF.

J is TRBJ2-2 and V is TRBV19; no clear D. Germline V lookup: CDR1 LNHDA, CDR2 SQIVND (reference sequence). V gave up 6 bases and J gave up 4 bases, with 15 bases separating them. The CDR3 length is 15 residues. The CDR3 reads CASSLASRVTGELFF. CDR3 DNA sequence: TGTGCCAGTAGCCTGGCGTCCCGCGTCACCGGGGAGCTGTTTTTT.

This clone occurred once. The chain joins TRBV6-5 to TRBJ1-4; 10 positions agree with TRBD1. The V gene end was trimmed by 6 bases and the J gene end by 5 bases; junction bases not matched to a gene: 3. CDR1 MNHEY and CDR2 SVGAGI come from the germline V gene. The CDR3 has 14 amino acids. DNA of the CDR3: TGTGCCAGCAGCCCGGACAGGGGGAATGAAAAACTGTTTTTT. This gives the protein CASSPDRGNEKLFF.